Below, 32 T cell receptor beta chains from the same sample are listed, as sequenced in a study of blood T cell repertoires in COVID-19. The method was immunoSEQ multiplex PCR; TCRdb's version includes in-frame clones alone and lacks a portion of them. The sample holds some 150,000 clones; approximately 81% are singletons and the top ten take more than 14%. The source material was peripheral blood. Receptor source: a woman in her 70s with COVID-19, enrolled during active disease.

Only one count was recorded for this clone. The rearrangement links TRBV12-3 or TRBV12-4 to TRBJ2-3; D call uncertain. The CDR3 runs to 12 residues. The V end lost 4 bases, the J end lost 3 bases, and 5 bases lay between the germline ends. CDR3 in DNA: TGTGCCAGCAGTTCCCGGACAGATACGCAGTATTTT. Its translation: CASSSRTDTQYF.

Here the CDR3 reads CASSLTLGEVEAFF. The DNA for the CDR3 is TGTGCCAGCAGCTTAACCCTCGGGGAGGTCGAAGCTTTCTTT. The rearrangement links TRBV7-9 to TRBJ1-1; no definite D call. Trimming left V 2 bases short and J 8 bases short, with 15 bases between. The CDR3 is 14 amino acids. Germline CDR1 is SEHNR and CDR2 is FQNEAQ (reference sequence). The full variable domain, completed using reference TRBV7-9 and TRBJ1-1, is DTGVSQNPRHKITKRGQNVTFRCDPISEHNRLYWYRQTLGQGPEFLTYFQNEAQLEKSRLLSDRFSAERPKGSFSTLEIQRTEQGDSAMYLCASSLTLGEVEAFFGQGTRLTVV.

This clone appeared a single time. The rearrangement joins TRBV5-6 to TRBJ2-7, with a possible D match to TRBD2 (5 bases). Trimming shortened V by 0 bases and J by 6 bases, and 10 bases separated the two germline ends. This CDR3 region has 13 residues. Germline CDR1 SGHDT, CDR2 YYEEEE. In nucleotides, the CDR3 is TGTGCCAGCAGCTTGGCGGAGGTTGGCGAGCAGTACGTC. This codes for CASSLAEVGEQYV.

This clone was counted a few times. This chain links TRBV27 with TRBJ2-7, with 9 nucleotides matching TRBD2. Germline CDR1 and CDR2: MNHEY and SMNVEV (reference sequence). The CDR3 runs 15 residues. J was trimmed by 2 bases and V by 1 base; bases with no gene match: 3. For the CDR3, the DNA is TGTGCCAGCAGTTTATGGCGGGAGGGGCCCTACGAGCAGTACTTC. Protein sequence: CASSLWREGPYEQYF.

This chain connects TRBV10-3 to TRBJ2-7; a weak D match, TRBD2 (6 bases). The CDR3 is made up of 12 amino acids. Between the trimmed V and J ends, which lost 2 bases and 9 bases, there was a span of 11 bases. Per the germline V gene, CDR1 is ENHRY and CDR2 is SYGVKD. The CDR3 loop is CAISEDARGQYV. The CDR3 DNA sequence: TGTGCCATCAGTGAGGATGCGCGGGGGCAGTACGTC.

The CDR3 spells CASRTGDGYTF. In DNA form, the CDR3 reads TGTGCCAGCAGGACAGGGGACGGCTACACCTTC. The chain joins TRBV25-1 to TRBJ1-2, with 8 bases fitting TRBD1. CDR1 and CDR2 from the germline V gene are MGHDK and SYGVNS. The V gene end was trimmed by 6 bases and the J gene end by 8 bases; junction bases not matched to a gene: 2. The CDR3 has 11 residues.

The DNA of the CDR3 is TGTGCCAGCAGGGACAGGGGGCTAGGCTACACCTTC. Its translation: CASRDRGLGYTF. The chain uses TRBV12-3 or TRBV12-4 and TRBJ1-2, with TRBD1 identical over 11 bases. The CDR3 is 12 amino acids. After removal of 6 bases from V and 8 bases from J, the junction contained 2 bases not matched to a gene.

CDR3 bases: TGTGCCAGCAGTCCTACGGACGGTGTACAGGGCGCGCGCTATGGCTACACCTTC. It specifies CASSPTDGVQGARYGYTF. The chain links TRBV6-6 to TRBJ1-2; TRBD1 might be the D (6 bases). The CDR3 extends over 18 amino acids. V dropped 5 bases and J dropped 4 bases, with 26 bases sitting between them. Germline V lookup: CDR1 MNHNY, CDR2 SVGAGI (reference sequence).

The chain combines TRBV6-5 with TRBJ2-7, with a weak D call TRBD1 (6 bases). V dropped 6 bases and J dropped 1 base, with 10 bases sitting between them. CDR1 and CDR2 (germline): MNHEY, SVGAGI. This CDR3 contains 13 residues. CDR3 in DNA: TGTGCCAGCAGAAGAGGACAGTCCTACGAGCAGTACTTC. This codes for CASRRGQSYEQYF.

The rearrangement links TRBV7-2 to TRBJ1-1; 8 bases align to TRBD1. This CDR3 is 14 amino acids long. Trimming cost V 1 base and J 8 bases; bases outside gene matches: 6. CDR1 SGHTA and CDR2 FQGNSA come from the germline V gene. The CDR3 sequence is CASSLGTGSREAFF. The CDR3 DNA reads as TGTGCCAGCAGCTTAGGGACAGGGAGCAGGGAAGCTTTCTTT.

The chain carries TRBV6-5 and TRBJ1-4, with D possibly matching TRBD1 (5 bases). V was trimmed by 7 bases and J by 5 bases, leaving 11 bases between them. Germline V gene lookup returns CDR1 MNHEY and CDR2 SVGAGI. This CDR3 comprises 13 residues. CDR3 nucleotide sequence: TGTGCCAGCACGCGGGGACCGAATGAAAAACTGTTTTTT. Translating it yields CASTRGPNEKLFF.

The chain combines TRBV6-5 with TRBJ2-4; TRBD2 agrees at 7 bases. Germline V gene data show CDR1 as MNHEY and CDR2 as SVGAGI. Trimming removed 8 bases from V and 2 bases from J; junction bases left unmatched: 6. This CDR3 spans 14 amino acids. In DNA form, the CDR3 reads TGTGCCAGCGGAAGGGAGGGGTCCAAAAACATTCAGTACTTC. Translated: CASGREGSKNIQYF.

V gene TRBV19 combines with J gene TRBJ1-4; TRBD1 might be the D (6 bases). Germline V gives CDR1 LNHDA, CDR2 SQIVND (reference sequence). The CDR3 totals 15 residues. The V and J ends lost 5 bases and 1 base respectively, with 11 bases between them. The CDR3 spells CASSSTGLTNEKLFF. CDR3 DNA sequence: TGTGCCAGTAGTTCAACAGGGTTAACTAATGAAAAACTGTTTTTT.

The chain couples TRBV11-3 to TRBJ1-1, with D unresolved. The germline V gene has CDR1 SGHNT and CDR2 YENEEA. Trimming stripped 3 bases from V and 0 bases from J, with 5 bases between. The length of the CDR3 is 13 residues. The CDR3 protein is CASSLAVNTEAFF. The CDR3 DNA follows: TGTGCCAGCAGCTTGGCGGTGAACACTGAAGCTTTCTTT.

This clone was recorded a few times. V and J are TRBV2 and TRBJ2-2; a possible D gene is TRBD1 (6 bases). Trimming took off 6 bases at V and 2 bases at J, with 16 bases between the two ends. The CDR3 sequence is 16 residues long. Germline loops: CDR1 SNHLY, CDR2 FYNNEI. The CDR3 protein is CASSGTTGFNTGELFF. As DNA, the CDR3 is TGTGCCAGCAGCGGTACGACAGGTTTTAACACCGGGGAGCTGTTTTTT.

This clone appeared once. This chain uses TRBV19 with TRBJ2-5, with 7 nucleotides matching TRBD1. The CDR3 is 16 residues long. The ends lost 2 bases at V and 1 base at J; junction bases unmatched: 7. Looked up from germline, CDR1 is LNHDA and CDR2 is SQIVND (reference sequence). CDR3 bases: TGTGCCAGTAGTATACGTCCCGGGACAGCCCAAGAGACCCAGTACTTC. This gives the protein CASSIRPGTAQETQYF. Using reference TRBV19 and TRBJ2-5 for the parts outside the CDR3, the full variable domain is DGGITQSPKYLFRKEGQNVTLSCEQNLNHDAMYWYRQDPGQGLRLIYYSQIVNDFQKGDIAEGYSVSREKKESFPLTVTSAQKNPTAFYLCASSIRPGTAQETQYFGPGTRLLVL.

Here the CDR3 reads CASSLKQGINYGYTF. In DNA, the CDR3 is TGTGCCAGTAGTCTCAAACAGGGGATTAACTATGGCTACACCTTC. The V and J genes are TRBV19 and TRBJ1-2, with 7 nucleotides matching TRBD1. V dropped 5 bases and J dropped 1; count of bases not matched to a gene: 7. CDR3 length: 15 amino acids. In germline, CDR1 is LNHDA, CDR2 SQIVND (reference sequence).

The CDR3 here is CASSFGYQETQYF. CDR3 nucleotide sequence: TGTGCCAGCAGCTTCGGGTACCAAGAGACCCAGTACTTC. The chain uses TRBV7-8 and TRBJ2-5; D remains ambiguous. Germline values: CDR1 SGHVS, CDR2 FQNEAQ. V lost 3 bases and J 0 bases, leaving 5 bases between the germline ends. CDR3 length: 13 residues.

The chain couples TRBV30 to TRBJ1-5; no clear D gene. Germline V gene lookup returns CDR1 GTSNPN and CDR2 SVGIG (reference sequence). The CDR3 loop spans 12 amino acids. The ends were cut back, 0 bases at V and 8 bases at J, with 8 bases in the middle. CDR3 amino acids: CAWSVSGEPQHF. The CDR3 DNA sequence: TGTGCCTGGAGTGTTTCCGGGGAGCCCCAGCATTTT.

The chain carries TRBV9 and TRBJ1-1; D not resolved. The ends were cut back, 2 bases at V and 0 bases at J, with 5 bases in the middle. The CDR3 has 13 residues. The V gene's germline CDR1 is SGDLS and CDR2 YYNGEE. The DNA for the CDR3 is TGTGCCAGCAGCGTCAGGATGAACACTGAAGCTTTCTTT. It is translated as CASSVRMNTEAFF.

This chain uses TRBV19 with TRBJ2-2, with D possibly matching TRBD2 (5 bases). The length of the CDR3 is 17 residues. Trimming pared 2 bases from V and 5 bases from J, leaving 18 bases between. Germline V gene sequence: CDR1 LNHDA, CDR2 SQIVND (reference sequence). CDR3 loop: CASSIHRGLRETGELFF. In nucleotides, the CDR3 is TGTGCCAGTAGTATACATCGGGGATTACGTGAGACCGGGGAGCTGTTTTTT.

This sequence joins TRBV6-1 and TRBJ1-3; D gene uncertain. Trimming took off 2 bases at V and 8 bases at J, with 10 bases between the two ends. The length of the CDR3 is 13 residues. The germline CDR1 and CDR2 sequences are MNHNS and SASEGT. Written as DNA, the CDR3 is TGTGCCAGCAGTGAAATTCTGCGGGACACCATATATTTT. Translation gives CASSEILRDTIYF.

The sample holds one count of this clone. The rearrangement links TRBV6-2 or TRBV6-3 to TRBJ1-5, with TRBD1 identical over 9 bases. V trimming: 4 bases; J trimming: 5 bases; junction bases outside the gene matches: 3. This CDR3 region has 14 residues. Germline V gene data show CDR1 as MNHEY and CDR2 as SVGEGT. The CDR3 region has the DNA TGTGCCAGCAGTTTACAGGGGGCGCATCAGCCCCAGCATTTT. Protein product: CASSLQGAHQPQHF.

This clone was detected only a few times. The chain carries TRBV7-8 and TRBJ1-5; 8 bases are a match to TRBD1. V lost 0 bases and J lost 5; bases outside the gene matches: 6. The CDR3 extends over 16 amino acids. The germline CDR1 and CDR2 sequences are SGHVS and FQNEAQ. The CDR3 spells CASSLAGQGAYQPQHF. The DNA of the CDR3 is TGTGCCAGCAGCTTAGCTGGGCAGGGGGCGTATCAGCCCCAGCATTTT. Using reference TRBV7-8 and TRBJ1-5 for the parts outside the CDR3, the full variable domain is GAGVSQSPRYKVAKRGQDVALRCDPISGHVSLFWYQQALGQGPEFLTYFQNEAQLDKSGLPSDRFFAERPEGSVSTLKIQRTQQEDSAVYLCASSLAGQGAYQPQHFGDGTRLSIL.

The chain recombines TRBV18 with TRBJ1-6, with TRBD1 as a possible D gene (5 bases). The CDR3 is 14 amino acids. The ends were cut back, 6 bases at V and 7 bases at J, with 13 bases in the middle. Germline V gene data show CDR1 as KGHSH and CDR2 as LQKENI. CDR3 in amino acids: CASSSDSTNSPLHF. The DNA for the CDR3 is TGTGCCAGCTCCTCCGACAGTACGAATTCACCCCTCCACTTT.

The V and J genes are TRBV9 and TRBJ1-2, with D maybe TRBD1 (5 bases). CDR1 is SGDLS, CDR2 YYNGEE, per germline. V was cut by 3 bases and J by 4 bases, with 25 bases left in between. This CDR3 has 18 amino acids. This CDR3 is CASSGRPDPHLGGYGYTF. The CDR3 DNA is TGTGCCAGCAGCGGGCGGCCGGACCCTCACTTGGGGGGCTATGGCTACACCTTC. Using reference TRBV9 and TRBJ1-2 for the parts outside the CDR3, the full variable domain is DSGVTQTPKHLITATGQRVTLRCSPRSGDLSVYWYQQSLDQGLQFLIQYYNGEERAKGNILERFSAQQFPDLHSELNLSSLELGDSALYFCASSGRPDPHLGGYGYTFGSGTRLTVV.

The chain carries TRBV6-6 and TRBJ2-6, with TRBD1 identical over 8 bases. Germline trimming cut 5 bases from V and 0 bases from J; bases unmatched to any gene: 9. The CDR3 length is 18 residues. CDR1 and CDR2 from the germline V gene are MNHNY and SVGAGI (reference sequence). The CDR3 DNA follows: TGTGCCAGCAGTCACGGACAGGGAAGCCCCTCTGGGGCCAACGTCCTGACTTTC. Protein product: CASSHGQGSPSGANVLTF.

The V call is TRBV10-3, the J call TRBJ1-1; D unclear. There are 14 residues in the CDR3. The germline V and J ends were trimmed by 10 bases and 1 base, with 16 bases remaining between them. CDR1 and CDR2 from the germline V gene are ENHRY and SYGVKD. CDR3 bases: TGTGCCACCACTCTTACTGCGGAGAACACTGAAGCTTTCTTT. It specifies CATTLTAENTEAFF.

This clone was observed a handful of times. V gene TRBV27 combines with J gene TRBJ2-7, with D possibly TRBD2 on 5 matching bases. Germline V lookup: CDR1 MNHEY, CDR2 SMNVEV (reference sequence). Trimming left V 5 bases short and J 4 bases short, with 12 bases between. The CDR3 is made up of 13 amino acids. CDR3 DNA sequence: TGTGCCAGCAGTCCCCGGACTGGATACGAGCAGTACGTC. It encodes CASSPRTGYEQYV.

This chain's CDR3 is CASSLQEVDGYTF. CDR3 sequence (DNA): TGTGCCAGCAGCTTGCAGGAGGTCGATGGCTACACCTTC. The rearrangement joins TRBV7-6 to TRBJ1-2; D not resolved. Germline loops: CDR1 SGHVS, CDR2 FNYEAQ. Trimming shortened V by 3 bases and J by 6 bases, and 11 bases separated the two germline ends. The CDR3 runs to 13 residues. Together with reference TRBV7-6 and TRBJ1-2, the CDR3 gives the full variable domain: GAGVSQSPRYKVTKRGQDVALRCDPISGHVSLYWYRQALGQGPEFLTYFNYEAQQDKSGLPNDRFSAERPEGSISTLTIQRTEQRDSAMYRCASSLQEVDGYTFGSGTRLTVV.

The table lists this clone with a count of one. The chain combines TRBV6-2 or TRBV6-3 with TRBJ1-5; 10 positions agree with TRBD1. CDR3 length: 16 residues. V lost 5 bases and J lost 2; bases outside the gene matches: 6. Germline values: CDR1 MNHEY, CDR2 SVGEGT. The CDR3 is CASSPGTGVGNQPQHF. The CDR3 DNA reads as TGTGCCAGCAGTCCCGGGACAGGGGTCGGCAATCAGCCCCAGCATTTT.

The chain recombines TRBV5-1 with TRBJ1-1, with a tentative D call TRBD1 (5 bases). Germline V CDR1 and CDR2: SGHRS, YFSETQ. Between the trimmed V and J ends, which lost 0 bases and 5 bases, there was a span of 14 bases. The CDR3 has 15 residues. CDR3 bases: TGCGCCAGCAGCTTGGGAGTAGGGGTTCTGACTGAAGCTTTCTTT. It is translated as CASSLGVGVLTEAFF.